This T cell receptor beta chain was recovered during a study of CD4 T cells in relation to SARS-CoV-2 and coronaviruses. Study-level findings and limits: The assay detects memory recall responses, not culture-primed primary responses. Monoreactive clones expanded significantly more to SARS-CoV-2 than crossreactive clones did. Each donor contributed either pre-pandemic or post-infection samples, not both.

Before the COVID-19 pandemic, during about 2011-2019, CD4+ T cells were taken from unexposed donors. With respect to this clone: The antigen remains undetermined.

Deep TCR-beta sequencing used DNA from uncultured naive and memory CD4+ T cells. Profiling relied on immunoSEQ multiplex PCR, and the TCRdb table lists in-frame clones only, not all of them. The sample yields some 64,000 clones, 94% seen once. Germline assignment: CDR1 DFQATT and CDR2 SNEGSKA (reference sequence). Trimming cost V 3 bases and J 7 bases; bases outside gene matches: 8. This CDR3 region has 15 residues. The TCR sequence derives from a human donor in good health. This chain connects TRBV20-1 to TRBJ2-2; 10 nucleotides match TRBD2. Source material: naive CD4+ T cells from PBMCs. Subset defined: naive CD4+ T cells isolated by negative enrichment. CDR3 region: CSASRAGGPNGELFF. The CDR3 region has the DNA TGCAGTGCTAGTCGAGCGGGAGGGCCTAACGGGGAGCTGTTTTTT.